This T cell receptor beta chain was profiled in a study of cytomegalovirus exposure and HLA in healthy donors. Study observations and caveats: Among the CMV-associated chains, a few were confirmed in vitro as specific for CMV antigens. Listed as cytomegalovirus-associated were over 150 TCR beta chains.

This CDR3 is 12 amino acids long. Germline V gene data show CDR1 as SEHNR and CDR2 as FQNEAQ (reference sequence). V was shortened by 5 bases and J by 0 bases, with 5 bases between the two germline ends. TCRdb's table, derived via immunoSEQ multiplex PCR, lists solely in-frame clones and lacks some. Of around 400,000 clones in the sample, approximately 90% were seen once. The table lists this clone with a few counts. The antigen is undetermined. Different DNA sequences within this sample yield the same CDR3. While the first cohort had 600 to 800 subjects, the donors belonged to the separate validation cohort of 100 to 150 subjects.

V usage is TRBV7-9 and J usage is TRBJ2-7, with D unclear. This TCR came from a young woman in good health and CMV-seronegative. Sample: PBMCs. The CDR3 DNA reads as TGTGCCAGCAGCCCCTCCTCCTACGAGCAGTACTTC. It specifies CASSPSSYEQYF.